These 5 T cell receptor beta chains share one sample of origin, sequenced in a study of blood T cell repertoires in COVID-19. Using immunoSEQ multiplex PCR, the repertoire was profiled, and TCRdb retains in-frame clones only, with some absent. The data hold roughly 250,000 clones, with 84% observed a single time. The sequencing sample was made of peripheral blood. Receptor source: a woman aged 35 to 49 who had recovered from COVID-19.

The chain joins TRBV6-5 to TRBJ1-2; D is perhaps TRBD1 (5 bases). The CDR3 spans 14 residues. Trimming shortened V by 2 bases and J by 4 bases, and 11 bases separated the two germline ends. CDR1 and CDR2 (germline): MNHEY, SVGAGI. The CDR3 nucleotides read TGTGCCAGCAGTTACGGGGAAAGGGGCTATGGCTACACCTTC. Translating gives CASSYGERGYGYTF.

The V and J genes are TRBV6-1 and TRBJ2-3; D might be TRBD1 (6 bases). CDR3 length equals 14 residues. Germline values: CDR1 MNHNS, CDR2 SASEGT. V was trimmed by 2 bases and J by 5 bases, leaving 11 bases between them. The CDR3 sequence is CASSENRDGDTQYF. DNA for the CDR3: TGTGCCAGCAGTGAAAACAGGGATGGAGATACGCAGTATTTT.

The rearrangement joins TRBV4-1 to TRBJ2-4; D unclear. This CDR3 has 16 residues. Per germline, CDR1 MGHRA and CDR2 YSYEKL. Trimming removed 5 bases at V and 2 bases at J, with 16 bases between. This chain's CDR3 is CASSEGQTISKNIQYF. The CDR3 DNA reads TGCGCCAGCAGCGAAGGGCAAACCATATCCAAAAACATTCAGTACTTC.

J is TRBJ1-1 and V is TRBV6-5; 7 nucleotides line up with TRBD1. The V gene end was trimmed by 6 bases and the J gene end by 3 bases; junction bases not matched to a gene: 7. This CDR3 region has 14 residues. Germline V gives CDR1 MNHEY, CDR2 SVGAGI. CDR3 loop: CASSDYRGDTEAFF. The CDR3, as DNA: TGTGCCAGCAGCGATTACAGGGGCGACACTGAAGCTTTCTTT.

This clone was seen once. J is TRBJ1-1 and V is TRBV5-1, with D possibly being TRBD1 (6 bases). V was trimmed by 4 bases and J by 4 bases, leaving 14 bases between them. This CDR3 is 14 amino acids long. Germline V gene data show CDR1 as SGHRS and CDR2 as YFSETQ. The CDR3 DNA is TGCGCCAGCAGCCTAGGACAGAGGGTCACTGAAGCTTTCTTT. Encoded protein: CASSLGQRVTEAFF. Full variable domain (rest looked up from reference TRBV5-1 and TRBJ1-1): KAGVTQTPRYLIKTRGQQVTLSCSPISGHRSVSWYQQTPGQGLQFLFEYFSETQRNKGNFPGRFSGRQFSNSRSEMNVSTLELGDSALYLCASSLGQRVTEAFFGQGTRLTVV.